The 9 T cell receptor beta chains presented below share a single source sample, sequenced in a study of cytomegalovirus exposure and HLA in healthy donors. 60 Vbeta and 13 Jbeta primers were used in PCR. TCRdb keeps only in-frame clones here, not all; method: immunoSEQ multiplex PCR. This sample has fewer than 70,000 clones, with roughly four fifths found just once. The sequenced sample was PBMCs. The receptors were sampled from a man aged 35-49 years in good health and CMV-seronegative.

The table lists this clone with a few counts. The chain employs TRBV5-6 and TRBJ1-1, with a weak D call TRBD1 (6 bases). Germline V gene sequence: CDR1 SGHDT, CDR2 YYEEEE. The V gene lost 3 bases and the J gene lost 5 bases, with 11 bases spanning the gap. CDR3 length: 13 residues. The CDR3 DNA reads as TGTGCCAGCAGCTCAGGACAGCTAACTGAAGCTTTCTTT. It is translated as CASSSGQLTEAFF.

This clone was observed a single time. This CDR3 is also generated by other DNA sequences in the sample. This sequence joins TRBV9 and TRBJ2-1, with no clear D. The CDR3 has 13 amino acids. Germline CDR1 is SGDLS and CDR2 is YYNGEE. With 2 bases removed from V and 3 bases from J, the gap between germline ends came to 6 bases. The CDR3 bases are TGTGCCAGCAGCGTTTACAGCTACAATGAGCAGTTCTTC. It specifies CASSVYSYNEQFF.

This clone was recorded once. This sequence joins TRBV5-8 and TRBJ1-2; D is possibly TRBD1 (5 bases). Germline CDR1 is SGHTS and CDR2 is YDEGEE. Trimming removed 0 bases from V and 6 bases from J, with 12 bases in between. The CDR3 is made up of 14 amino acids. CDR3 bases: TGTGCCAGCAGCTTGGTATCGACAGAGGATGGCTACACCTTC. This codes for CASSLVSTEDGYTF.

The chain has TRBV7-6 and TRBJ1-3; maybe TRBD1 (6 bases). Germline loops: CDR1 SGHVS, CDR2 FNYEAQ. Trimming pared 0 bases from V and 1 base from J, leaving 13 bases between. This CDR3 is built from 17 residues. In DNA form, the CDR3 reads TGTGCCAGCAGCTTAGCGGCAGGGGCCCTGTCTGGAAACACCATATATTTT. Translating gives CASSLAAGALSGNTIYF.

In this sample, this clone turned up once. The J gene is TRBJ2-3, the V gene TRBV7-2, with TRBD1 as a possible D gene (5 bases). This CDR3 has 16 residues. The V gene lost 7 bases and the J gene lost 0 bases, with 17 bases spanning the gap. Germline CDR1 reads SGHTA; CDR2 reads FQGNSA. The CDR3: CASTTRGRASTDTQYF. CDR3 DNA: TGTGCCAGCACCACACGAGGCAGGGCTAGCACAGATACGCAGTATTTT.

The chain uses TRBV6-1 and TRBJ2-1, with 9 nucleotides matching TRBD1. From germline, CDR1 is MNHNS and CDR2 SASEGT. Trimming took 4 bases from V and 4 from J; bases not matched to a gene: 5. This CDR3 contains 15 residues. This CDR3 is CASSVGGTGYNEQFF. DNA for the CDR3: TGTGCCAGCAGTGTCGGAGGGACAGGGTACAATGAGCAGTTCTTC.

The chain recombines TRBV28 with TRBJ1-6; D not resolved. The CDR3 is 12 residues long. Trimming shortened V by 3 bases and J by 10 bases, and 7 bases separated the two germline ends. Germline V lookup: CDR1 MDHEN, CDR2 SYDVKM. The CDR3 bases are TGTGCCAGCAGTTTCGCGGGGTCACCCCTCCACTTT. It translates to CASSFAGSPLHF.

The chain recombines TRBV5-1 with TRBJ1-1; TRBD1 agrees at 8 bases. Unmatched junction bases numbered 8, after V lost 1 base and J lost 3 bases. The CDR3 covers 16 residues. Germline CDR1 reads SGHRS; CDR2 reads YFSETQ. Here the CDR3 reads CASSLRAQGAYTEAFF. The CDR3 DNA follows: TGCGCCAGCAGCTTGCGCGCGCAGGGGGCTTACACTGAAGCTTTCTTT.

This clone was observed a single time. This chain joins TRBV28 and TRBJ1-5, with a tentative D call TRBD1 (5 bases). The CDR3 contains 15 residues. Germline V gene sequence: CDR1 MDHEN, CDR2 SYDVKM. The ends were cut back, 5 bases at V and 2 bases at J, with 13 bases in the middle. CDR3: CASSPDKWGNQPQHF. The CDR3 nucleotides read TGTGCCAGCAGTCCGGACAAATGGGGCAATCAGCCCCAGCATTTT.